The rows below give T cell receptor beta chains drawn from one sample of a study of T cells after yellow fever vaccination. TCRdb reprocessed the 5' RACE reads with MiXCR, giving one entry per CDR3 protein. The table shows over 250,000 distinct CDR3 sequences, with approximately 4% occurring only once. The sample in question was PBMCs, obtained 5 days after the yellow fever booster vaccination. The receptors were gathered from a man younger than 30 who received the YFV17D yellow fever vaccine. Each CDR3 is given with its conserved first and last residue. The order of the fields is D gene, J gene, clone size, V gene, CDR3 protein, CDR3 DNA. A D gene is named only where the DNA matches it firmly. Clone size is shown for a subset of rows, as once, few, many or a class of expanded clone.

D: TRBD2; J: TRBJ2-7; size: .; V: TRBV3-1; CDR3: CASSPTTSAYSYEQYF; DNA: TGTGCCAGCAGCCCCACGACTAGCGCCTACTCCTACGAGCAGTACTTC
D: .; J: TRBJ2-1; size: few; V: TRBV5-1; CDR3: CASSLEGGEQFF; DNA: TGCGCCAGCAGCTTGGAGGGAGGCGAGCAGTTCTTC
D: TRBD2; J: TRBJ2-3; size: few; V: TRBV5-1; CDR3: CASSLIPAGGPDTQYF; DNA: TGCGCCAGCAGCTTGATTCCAGCGGGGGGGCCGGATACGCAGTATTTT
D: .; J: TRBJ1-1; size: many; V: TRBV9; CDR3: CASSVALGTEAFF; DNA: TGTGCCAGCAGCGTAGCTTTGGGAACTGAAGCTTTCTTT
D: TRBD2; J: TRBJ2-3; size: many; V: TRBV20-1; CDR3: CSALRASGPSDTQYF; DNA: TGCAGTGCCCTTAGGGCTAGCGGGCCCTCAGATACGCAGTATTTT
D: .; J: TRBJ2-2; size: .; V: TRBV6-5; CDR3: CASSYFSGLIGELFF; DNA: TGTGCCAGCAGTTACTTTTCAGGCCTGATCGGGGAGCTGTTTTTT
D: TRBD1; J: TRBJ1-1; size: .; V: TRBV18; CDR3: CASSPTQGTGGEAFF; DNA: TGTGCCAGCTCACCAACACAGGGGACAGGCGGTGAAGCTTTCTTT
D: .; J: TRBJ2-7; size: .; V: TRBV20-1; CDR3: CSARDLGYEQYF; DNA: TGCAGTGCTAGAGATTTAGGGTACGAGCAGTACTTC
D: .; J: TRBJ1-1; size: few; V: TRBV12-5; CDR3: CATAAGLNTEAFF; DNA: TGTGCTACCGCGGCGGGGCTGAACACTGAAGCTTTCTTT
D: .; J: TRBJ2-5; size: .; V: TRBV9; CDR3: CASSVGAVSQETQYF; DNA: TGTGCCAGCAGCGTAGGTGCGGTGAGTCAAGAGACCCAGTACTTC
D: .; J: TRBJ1-5; size: .; V: TRBV4-1; CDR3: CASSQVGVLQPQHF; DNA: TGCGCCAGCAGCCAAGTAGGCGTCTTACAGCCCCAGCATTTT
D: TRBD2; J: TRBJ2-3; size: few; V: TRBV7-2; CDR3: CASSILLERLAGTDTQYF; DNA: TGTGCCAGCAGCATCCTACTGGAGCGACTAGCGGGGACAGATACGCAGTATTTT
D: TRBD2; J: TRBJ2-7; size: few; V: TRBV9; CDR3: CASSADPLGRGAYEQYF; DNA: TGTGCCAGCAGCGCCGACCCCTTAGGGCGGGGGGCCTACGAGCAGTACTTC
D: TRBD2; J: TRBJ2-1; size: many; V: TRBV4-1; CDR3: CASSPLAGMNEQFF; DNA: TGCGCCAGCAGCCCACTAGCGGGGATGAATGAGCAGTTCTTC
D: .; J: TRBJ2-7; size: few; V: TRBV6-1; CDR3: CASSYGRGTHGRDEQYF; DNA: TGTGCCAGCAGTTATGGCCGGGGGACGCATGGTAGGGACGAGCAGTACTTC
D: TRBD1; J: TRBJ2-1; size: few; V: TRBV12-5; CDR3: CASGSTGGSEQFF; DNA: TGTGCTAGTGGTTCAACAGGGGGCAGTGAGCAGTTCTTC
D: .; J: TRBJ2-1; size: .; V: TRBV29-1; CDR3: CSVDEGSYNEQFF; DNA: TGCAGCGTTGATGAGGGGTCCTACAATGAGCAGTTCTTC
D: .; J: TRBJ2-5; size: many; V: TRBV4-3; CDR3: CASSQDGGKETQYF; DNA: TGCGCCAGCAGCCAAGATGGAGGAAAAGAGACCCAGTACTTC
D: .; J: TRBJ2-1; size: .; V: TRBV10-3; CDR3: CAISLKDEQFF; DNA: TGTGCCATCAGTTTAAAGGATGAGCAGTTCTTC
D: .; J: TRBJ2-5; size: few; V: TRBV9; CDR3: CASSVGAQETQYF; DNA: TGTGCCAGCAGCGTAGGAGCGCAAGAGACCCAGTACTTC
D: .; J: TRBJ1-1; size: few; V: TRBV18; CDR3: CASSLQASGTEAFF; DNA: TGTGCCAGCTCGCTACAGGCCTCTGGGACTGAAGCTTTCTTT
D: .; J: TRBJ2-3; size: few; V: TRBV11-2; CDR3: CASSSNLKGDTQYF; DNA: TGTGCCAGCAGCTCCAACCTCAAGGGGGATACGCAGTATTTT
D: TRBD2; J: TRBJ2-5; size: few; V: TRBV6-2/TRBV6-3; CDR3: CASSPQRGSQETQYF; DNA: TGTGCCAGCAGTCCCCAGCGGGGGAGCCAAGAGACCCAGTACTTC
D: .; J: TRBJ1-2; size: .; V: TRBV7-2; CDR3: CASSLNLAASNYGYTF; DNA: TGTGCCAGCAGCTTAAATCTCGCAGCATCTAACTATGGCTACACCTTC
D: .; J: TRBJ1-6; size: few; V: TRBV19; CDR3: CASATGTPLHF; DNA: TGTGCCAGCGCAACCGGGACACCCCTCCACTTT
D: TRBD1; J: TRBJ1-4; size: .; V: TRBV6-5; CDR3: CASSVSGTGGEKLFF; DNA: TGTGCCAGCAGTGTTTCCGGGACAGGAGGTGAAAAACTGTTTTTT
D: TRBD1; J: TRBJ2-2; size: .; V: TRBV4-2; CDR3: CASSQAKDRGLYGELFF; DNA: TGTGCCAGCAGCCAAGCGAAGGACAGGGGTCTTTACGGGGAGCTGTTTTTT
D: .; J: TRBJ1-6; size: .; V: TRBV5-4; CDR3: CASSFVAGGYNSPLHF; DNA: TGTGCCAGCAGCTTCGTGGCGGGCGGCTATAATTCACCCCTCCACTTT
D: TRBD2; J: TRBJ2-1; size: .; V: TRBV20-1; CDR3: CSARAPLLAGGRFEQFF; DNA: TGCAGTGCTAGAGCCCCCCTTCTAGCGGGGGGGAGATTTGAGCAGTTCTTC
D: TRBD2; J: TRBJ2-2; size: few; V: TRBV4-3; CDR3: CASSQDSGTNTGELFF; DNA: TGCGCCAGCAGCCAAGATAGCGGGACTAACACCGGGGAGCTGTTTTTT
D: TRBD1; J: TRBJ2-3; size: once; V: TRBV6-2/TRBV6-3; CDR3: CASSYAGQALGPDTQYF; DNA: TGTGCCAGCAGTTACGCCGGACAGGCTCTGGGGCCAGATACGCAGTATTTT
D: .; J: TRBJ1-5; size: few; V: TRBV9; CDR3: CASSVEEGSNQPQHF; DNA: TGTGCCAGCAGCGTAGAAGAGGGAAGCAATCAGCCCCAGCATTTT
D: .; J: TRBJ2-5; size: few; V: TRBV12-3/TRBV12-4; CDR3: CASSLIASQETQYF; DNA: TGTGCCAGCAGTTTGATAGCCAGCCAAGAGACCCAGTACTTC
D: TRBD1; J: TRBJ2-1; size: many; V: TRBV11-1; CDR3: CASSIISGQGVEQFF; DNA: TGTGCCAGCAGCATTATCTCCGGACAGGGGGTCGAGCAGTTCTTC
D: TRBD1; J: TRBJ1-1; size: .; V: TRBV7-2; CDR3: CASSSPTGETNTEAFF; DNA: TGTGCCAGCAGCTCACCGACAGGGGAAACGAACACTGAAGCTTTCTTT